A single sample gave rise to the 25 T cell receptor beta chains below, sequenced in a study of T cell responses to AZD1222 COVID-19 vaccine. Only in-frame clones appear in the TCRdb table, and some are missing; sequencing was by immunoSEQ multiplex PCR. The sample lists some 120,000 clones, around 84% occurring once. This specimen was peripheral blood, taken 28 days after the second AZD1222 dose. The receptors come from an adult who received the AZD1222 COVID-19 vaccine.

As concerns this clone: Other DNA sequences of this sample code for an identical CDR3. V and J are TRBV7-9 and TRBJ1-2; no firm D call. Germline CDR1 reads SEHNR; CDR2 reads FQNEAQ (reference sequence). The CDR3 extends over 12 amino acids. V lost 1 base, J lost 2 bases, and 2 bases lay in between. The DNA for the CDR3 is TGTGCCAGCAGCTTAGGCAACTATGGCTACACCTTC. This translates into CASSLGNYGYTF.

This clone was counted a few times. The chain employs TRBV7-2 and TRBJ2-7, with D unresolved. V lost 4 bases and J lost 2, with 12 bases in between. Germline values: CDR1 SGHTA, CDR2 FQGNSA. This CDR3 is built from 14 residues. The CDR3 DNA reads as TGTGCCAGCAGCTCCCTGGCGGCAACCTACGAGCAGTACTTC. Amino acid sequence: CASSSLAATYEQYF.

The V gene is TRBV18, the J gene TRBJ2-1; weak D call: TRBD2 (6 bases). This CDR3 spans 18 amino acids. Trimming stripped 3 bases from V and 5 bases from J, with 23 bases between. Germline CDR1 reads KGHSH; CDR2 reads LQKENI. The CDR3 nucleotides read TGTGCCAGCTCACCTCCAGGTTTCGGGAGTGGCGTCCACAATGAGCAGTTCTTC. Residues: CASSPPGFGSGVHNEQFF.

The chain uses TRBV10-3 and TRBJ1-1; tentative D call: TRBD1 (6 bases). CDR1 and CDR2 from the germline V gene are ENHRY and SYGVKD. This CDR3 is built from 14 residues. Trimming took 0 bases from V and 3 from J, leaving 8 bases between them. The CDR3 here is CAISESDRHTEAFF. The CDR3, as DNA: TGTGCCATCAGTGAGTCGGACAGACACACTGAAGCTTTCTTT.

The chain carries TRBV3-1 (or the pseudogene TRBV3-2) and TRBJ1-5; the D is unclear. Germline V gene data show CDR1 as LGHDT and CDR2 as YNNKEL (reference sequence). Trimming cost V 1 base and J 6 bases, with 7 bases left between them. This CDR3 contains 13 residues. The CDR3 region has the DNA TGTGCCAGCAGCCAAGGGGCAGGTCAGCCCCAGCATTTT. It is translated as CASSQGAGQPQHF.

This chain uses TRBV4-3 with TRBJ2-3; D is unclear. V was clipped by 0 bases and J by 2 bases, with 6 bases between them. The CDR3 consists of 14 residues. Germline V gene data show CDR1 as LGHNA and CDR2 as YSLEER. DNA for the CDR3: TGCGCCAGCAGCCAAGACAGACTCACAGATACGCAGTATTTT. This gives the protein CASSQDRLTDTQYF.

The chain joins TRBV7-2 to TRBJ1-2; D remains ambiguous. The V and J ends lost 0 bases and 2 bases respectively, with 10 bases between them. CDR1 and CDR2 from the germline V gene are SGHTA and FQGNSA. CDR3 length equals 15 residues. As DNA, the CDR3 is TGTGCCAGCAGCTTAGCCGCCTGGCCCAACTATGGCTACACCTTC. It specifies CASSLAAWPNYGYTF.

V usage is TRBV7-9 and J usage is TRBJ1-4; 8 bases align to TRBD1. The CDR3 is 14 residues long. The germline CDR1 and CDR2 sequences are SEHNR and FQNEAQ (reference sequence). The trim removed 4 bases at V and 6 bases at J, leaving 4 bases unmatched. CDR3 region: CASSSTTGDEKLFF. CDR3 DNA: TGTGCCAGCAGCTCAACGACAGGGGATGAAAAACTGTTTTTT.

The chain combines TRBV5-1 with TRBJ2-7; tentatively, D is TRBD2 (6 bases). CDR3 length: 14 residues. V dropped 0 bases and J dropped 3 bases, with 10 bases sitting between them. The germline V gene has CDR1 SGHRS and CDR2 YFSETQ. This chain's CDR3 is CASSLVGGDYEQYF. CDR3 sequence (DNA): TGCGCCAGCAGCTTGGTCGGGGGAGACTACGAGCAGTACTTC.

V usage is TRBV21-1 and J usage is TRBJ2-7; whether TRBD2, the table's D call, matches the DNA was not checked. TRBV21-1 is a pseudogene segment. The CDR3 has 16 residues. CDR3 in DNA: TGTGCCAGCAGCTATTTCAGCGGGGGGGCCTCCTACGAGCAGTACTTC. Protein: CASSYFSGGASYEQYF.

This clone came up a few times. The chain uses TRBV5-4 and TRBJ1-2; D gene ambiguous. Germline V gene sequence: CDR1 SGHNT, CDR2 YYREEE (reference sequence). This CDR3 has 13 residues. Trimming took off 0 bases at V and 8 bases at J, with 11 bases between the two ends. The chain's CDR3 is CASSLAGSFGYTF. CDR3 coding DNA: TGTGCCAGCAGCTTGGCGGGTTCCTTCGGCTACACCTTC.

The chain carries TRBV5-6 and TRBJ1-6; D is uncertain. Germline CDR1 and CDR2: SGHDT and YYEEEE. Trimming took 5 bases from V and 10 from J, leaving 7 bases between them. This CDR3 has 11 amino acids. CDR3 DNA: TGTGCCAGCAGACTCGGGTCACCCCTCCACTTT. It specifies CASRLGSPLHF. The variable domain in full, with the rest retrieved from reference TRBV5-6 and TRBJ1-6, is DAGVTQSPTHLIKTRGQQVTLRCSPKSGHDTVSWYQQALGQGPQFIFQYYEEEERQRGNFPDRFSGHQFPNYSSELNVNALLLGDSALYLCASRLGSPLHFGNGTRLTVT.

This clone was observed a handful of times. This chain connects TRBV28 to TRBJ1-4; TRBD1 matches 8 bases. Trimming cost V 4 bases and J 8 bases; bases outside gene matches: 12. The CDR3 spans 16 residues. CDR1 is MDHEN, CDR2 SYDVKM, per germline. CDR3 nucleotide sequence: TGTGCCAGCAGTTCCCAGGCAGGGGGCAATGGAGAAAAACTGTTTTTT. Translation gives CASSSQAGGNGEKLFF. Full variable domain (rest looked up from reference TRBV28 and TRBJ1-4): DVKVTQSSRYLVKRTGEKVFLECVQDMDHENMFWYRQDPGLGLRLIYFSYDVKMKEKGDIPEGYSVSREKKERFSLILESASTNQTSMYLCASSSQAGGNGEKLFFGSGTQLSVL.

Here the CDR3 DNA reads TGCGCCAGCAGTTTCAGGGGAAGCTCCTACGAGCAGTACTTC. This gives the protein CASSFRGSSYEQYF. This chain connects TRBV5-1 to TRBJ2-7, with TRBD1 as a possible D gene (6 bases). Germline lookup yields CDR1 SGHRS and CDR2 YFSETQ. There are 14 residues in the CDR3. V was trimmed by 5 bases and J by 0 bases, leaving 12 bases between them.

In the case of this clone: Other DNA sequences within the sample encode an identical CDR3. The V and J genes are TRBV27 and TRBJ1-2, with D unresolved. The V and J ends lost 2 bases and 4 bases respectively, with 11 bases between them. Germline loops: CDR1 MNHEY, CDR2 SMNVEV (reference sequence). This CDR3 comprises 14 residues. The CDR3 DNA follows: TGTGCCAGCAGTTTAAAGGGAGGTGGCTATGGCTACACCTTC. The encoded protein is CASSLKGGGYGYTF.

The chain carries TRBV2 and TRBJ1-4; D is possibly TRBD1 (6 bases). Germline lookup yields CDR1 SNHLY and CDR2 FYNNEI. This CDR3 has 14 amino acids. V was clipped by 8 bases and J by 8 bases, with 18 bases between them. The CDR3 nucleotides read TGTGCCAGCGTATATACAGGGAGTGGAGAAAAACTGTTTTTT. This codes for CASVYTGSGEKLFF.

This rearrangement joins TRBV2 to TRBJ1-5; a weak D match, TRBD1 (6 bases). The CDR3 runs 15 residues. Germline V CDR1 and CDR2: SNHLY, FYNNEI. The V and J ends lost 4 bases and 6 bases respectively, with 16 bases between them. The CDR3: CASSAGTTSGQPQHF. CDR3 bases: TGTGCCAGCAGTGCAGGGACAACTTCGGGTCAGCCCCAGCATTTT.

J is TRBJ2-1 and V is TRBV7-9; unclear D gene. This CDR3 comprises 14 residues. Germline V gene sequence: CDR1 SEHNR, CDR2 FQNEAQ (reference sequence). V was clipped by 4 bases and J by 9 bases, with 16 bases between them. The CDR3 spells CASSSENTGSEQFF. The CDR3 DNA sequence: TGTGCCAGCAGCTCCGAAAACACCGGCAGTGAGCAGTTCTTC.

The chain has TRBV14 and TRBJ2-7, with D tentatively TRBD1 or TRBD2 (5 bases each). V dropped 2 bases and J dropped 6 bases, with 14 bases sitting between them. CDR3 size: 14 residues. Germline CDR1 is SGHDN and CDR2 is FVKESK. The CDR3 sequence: CASSQNGAEGEQYF. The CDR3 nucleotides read TGTGCCAGCAGCCAAAACGGGGCCGAGGGCGAGCAGTACTTC.

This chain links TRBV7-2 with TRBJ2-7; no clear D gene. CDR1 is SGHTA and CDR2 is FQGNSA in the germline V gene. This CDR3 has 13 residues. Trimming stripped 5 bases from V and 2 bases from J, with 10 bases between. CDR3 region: CASSRTSTYEQYF. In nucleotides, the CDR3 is TGTGCCAGCAGCCGTACGTCTACCTACGAGCAGTACTTC.

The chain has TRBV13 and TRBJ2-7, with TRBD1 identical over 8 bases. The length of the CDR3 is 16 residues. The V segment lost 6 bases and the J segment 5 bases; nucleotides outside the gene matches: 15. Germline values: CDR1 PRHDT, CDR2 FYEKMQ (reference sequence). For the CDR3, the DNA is TGTGCCAGCAGTAGGACAGGGACGTTCGAATTGAACGAGCAGTACTTC. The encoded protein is CASSRTGTFELNEQYF.

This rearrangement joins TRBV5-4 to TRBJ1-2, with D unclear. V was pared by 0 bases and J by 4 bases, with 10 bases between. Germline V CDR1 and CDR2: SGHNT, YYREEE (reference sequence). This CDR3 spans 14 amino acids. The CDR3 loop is CASSLGGLFYGYTF. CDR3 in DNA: TGTGCCAGCAGCTTGGGCGGGTTGTTCTATGGCTACACCTTC.

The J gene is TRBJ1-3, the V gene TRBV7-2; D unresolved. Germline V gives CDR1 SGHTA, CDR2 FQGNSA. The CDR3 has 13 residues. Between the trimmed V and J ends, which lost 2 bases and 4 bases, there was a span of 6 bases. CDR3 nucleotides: TGTGCCAGCAGCTTAACACAGGGAAACACCATATATTTT. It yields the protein CASSLTQGNTIYF.

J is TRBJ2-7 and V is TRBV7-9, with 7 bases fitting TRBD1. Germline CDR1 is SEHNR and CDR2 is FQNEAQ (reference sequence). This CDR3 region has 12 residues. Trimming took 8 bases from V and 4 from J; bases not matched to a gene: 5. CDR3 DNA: TGTGCCAGCCGCGACAGGGCGTACGAGCAGTACTTC. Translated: CASRDRAYEQYF.

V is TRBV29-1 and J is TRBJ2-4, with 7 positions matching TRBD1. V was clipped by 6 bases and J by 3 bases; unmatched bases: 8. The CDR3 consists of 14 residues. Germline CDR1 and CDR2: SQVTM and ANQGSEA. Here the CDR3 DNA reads TGCAGCGTAGATCCAGGGGGTGGCAAAAACATTCAGTACTTC. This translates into CSVDPGGGKNIQYF.